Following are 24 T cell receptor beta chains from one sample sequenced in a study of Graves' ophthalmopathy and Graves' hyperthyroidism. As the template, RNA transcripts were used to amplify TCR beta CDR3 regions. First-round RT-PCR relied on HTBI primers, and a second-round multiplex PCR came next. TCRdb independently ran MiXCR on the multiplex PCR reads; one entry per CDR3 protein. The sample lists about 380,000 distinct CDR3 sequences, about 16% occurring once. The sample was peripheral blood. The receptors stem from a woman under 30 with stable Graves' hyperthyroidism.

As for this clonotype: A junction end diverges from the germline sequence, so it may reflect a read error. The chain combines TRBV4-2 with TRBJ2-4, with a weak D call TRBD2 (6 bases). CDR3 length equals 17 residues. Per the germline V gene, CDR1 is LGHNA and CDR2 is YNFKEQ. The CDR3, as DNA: TGTGCCAGCAGCTCCGCGATTTCCGAAGGGGCGGGGAACATTAAGTACTTC. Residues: CASSSAISEGAGNIKYF.

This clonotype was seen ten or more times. Here the CDR3 reads CASYPDLGSPLHF. The DNA of the CDR3 is TGCGCCAGCTACCCAGACCTAGGTTCACCCCTCCACTTT. J is TRBJ1-6 and V is TRBV5-1; no clear D gene. The germline V and J ends were trimmed by 7 bases and 9 bases, with 14 bases remaining between them. The CDR3 is made up of 13 amino acids. CDR1 and CDR2 (germline): SGHRS, YFSETQ.

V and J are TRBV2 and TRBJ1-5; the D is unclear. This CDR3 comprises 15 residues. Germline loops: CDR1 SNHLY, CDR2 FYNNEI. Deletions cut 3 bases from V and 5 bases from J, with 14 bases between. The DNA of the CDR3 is TGTGCCAGCAGTGACAGGCCCCTGGGTGATCAGCCCCAGCATTTT. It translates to CASSDRPLGDQPQHF.

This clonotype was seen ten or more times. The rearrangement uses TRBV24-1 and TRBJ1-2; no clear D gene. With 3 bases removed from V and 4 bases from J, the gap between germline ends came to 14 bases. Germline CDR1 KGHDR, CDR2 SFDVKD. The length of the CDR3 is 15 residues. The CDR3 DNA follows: TGTGCCACCAGTGATCCCCAGTCTGGTGCCTATGGCTACACCTTC. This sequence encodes CATSDPQSGAYGYTF.

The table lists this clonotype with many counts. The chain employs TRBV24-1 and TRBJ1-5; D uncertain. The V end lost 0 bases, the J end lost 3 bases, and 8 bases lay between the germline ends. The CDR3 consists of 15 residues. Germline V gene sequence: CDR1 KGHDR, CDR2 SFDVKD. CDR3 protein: CATSDLQGFNQPQHF. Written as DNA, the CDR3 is TGTGCCACCAGTGATTTGCAAGGGTTCAATCAGCCCCAGCATTTT.

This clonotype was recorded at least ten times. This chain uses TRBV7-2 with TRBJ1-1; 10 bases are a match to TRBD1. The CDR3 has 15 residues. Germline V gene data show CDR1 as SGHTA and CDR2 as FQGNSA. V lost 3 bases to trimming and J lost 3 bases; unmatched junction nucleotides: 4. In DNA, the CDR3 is TGTGCCAGCAGCTTTGGGGGGACAGGGGACACTGAAGCTTTCTTT. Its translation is CASSFGGTGDTEAFF.

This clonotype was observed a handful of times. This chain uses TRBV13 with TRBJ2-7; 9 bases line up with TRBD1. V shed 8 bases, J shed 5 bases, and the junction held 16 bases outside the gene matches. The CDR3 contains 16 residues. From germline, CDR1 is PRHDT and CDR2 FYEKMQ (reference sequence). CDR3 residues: CASCKQGARSNDEQYF. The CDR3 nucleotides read TGTGCCAGCTGCAAACAGGGGGCGCGAAGTAATGACGAGCAGTACTTC.

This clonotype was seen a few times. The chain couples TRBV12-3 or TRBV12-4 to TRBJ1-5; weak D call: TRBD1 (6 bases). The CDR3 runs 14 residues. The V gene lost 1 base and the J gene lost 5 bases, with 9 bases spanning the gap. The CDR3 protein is CASSLDRADQPQHF. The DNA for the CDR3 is TGTGCCAGCAGTTTAGACAGGGCCGATCAGCCCCAGCATTTT.

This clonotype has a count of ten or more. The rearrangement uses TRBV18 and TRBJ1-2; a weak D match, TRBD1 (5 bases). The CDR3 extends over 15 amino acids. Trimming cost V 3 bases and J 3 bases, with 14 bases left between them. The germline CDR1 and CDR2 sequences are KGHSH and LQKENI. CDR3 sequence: CASSPGTGLDYGYTF. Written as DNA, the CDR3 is TGTGCCAGCTCACCGGGGACGGGTTTGGACTATGGCTACACCTTC.

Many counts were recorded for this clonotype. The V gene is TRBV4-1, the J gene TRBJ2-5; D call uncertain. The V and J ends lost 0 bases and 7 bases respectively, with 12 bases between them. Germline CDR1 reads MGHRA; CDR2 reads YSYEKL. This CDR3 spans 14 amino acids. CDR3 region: CASSQDDTKGTQYF. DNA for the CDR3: TGCGCCAGCAGCCAAGACGATACCAAGGGGACCCAGTACTTC.

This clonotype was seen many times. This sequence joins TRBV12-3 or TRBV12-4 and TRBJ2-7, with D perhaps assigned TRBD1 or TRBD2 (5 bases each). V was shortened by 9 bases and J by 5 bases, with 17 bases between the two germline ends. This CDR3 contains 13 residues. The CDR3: CASSGPVRNEQYF. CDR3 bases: TGTGCCAGTTCGGGACCAGTACGGAACGAGCAGTACTTC.

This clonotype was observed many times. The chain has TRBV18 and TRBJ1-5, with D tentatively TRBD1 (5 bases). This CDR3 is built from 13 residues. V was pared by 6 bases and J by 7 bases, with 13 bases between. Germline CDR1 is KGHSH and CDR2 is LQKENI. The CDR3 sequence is CASSPGGEQPQHF. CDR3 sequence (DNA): TGTGCCAGCTCCCCCGGAGGGGAGCAGCCCCAGCATTTT.

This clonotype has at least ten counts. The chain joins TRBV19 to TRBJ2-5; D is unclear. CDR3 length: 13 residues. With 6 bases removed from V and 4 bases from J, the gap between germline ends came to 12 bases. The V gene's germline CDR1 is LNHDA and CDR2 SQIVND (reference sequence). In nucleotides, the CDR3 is TGTGCCAGTAGCGAACAAAGGAGAGAGACCCAGTACTTC. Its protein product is CASSEQRRETQYF.

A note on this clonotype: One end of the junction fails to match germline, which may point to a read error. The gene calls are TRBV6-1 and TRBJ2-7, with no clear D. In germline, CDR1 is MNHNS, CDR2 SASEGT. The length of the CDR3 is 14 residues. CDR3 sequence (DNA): TGTGCCAGCTGTGAATACGGAGAGAGCTACGAGCAGTACTTC. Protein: CASCEYGESYEQYF.

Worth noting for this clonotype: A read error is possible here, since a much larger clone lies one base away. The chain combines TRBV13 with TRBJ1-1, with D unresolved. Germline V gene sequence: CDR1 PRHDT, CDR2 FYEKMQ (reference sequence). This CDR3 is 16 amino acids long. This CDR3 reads CASSLASGRLNTEACF. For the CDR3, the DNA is TGTGCCAGCAGCTTAGCCTCCGGACGGCTAAACACTGAAGCTTGCTTT.

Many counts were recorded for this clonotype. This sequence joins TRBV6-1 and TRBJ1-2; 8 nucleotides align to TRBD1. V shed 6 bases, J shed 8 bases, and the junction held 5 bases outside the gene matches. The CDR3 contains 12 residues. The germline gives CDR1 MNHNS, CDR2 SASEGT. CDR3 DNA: TGTGCCAGCAGGACACAGGGGGACGGCTACACCTTC. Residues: CASRTQGDGYTF.

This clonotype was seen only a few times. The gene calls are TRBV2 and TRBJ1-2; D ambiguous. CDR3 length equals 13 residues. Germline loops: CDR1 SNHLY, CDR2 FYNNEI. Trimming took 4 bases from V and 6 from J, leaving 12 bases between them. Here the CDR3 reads CASSALLRDGYTF. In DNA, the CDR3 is TGTGCCAGCAGTGCCCTTCTTAGGGATGGCTACACCTTC.

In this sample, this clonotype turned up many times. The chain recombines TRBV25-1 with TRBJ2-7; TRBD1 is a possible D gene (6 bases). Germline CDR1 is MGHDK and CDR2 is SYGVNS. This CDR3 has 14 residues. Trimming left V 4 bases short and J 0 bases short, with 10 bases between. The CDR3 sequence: CASSVLGASYEQYF. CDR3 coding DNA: TGTGCCAGCAGTGTACTGGGGGCCTCCTACGAGCAGTACTTC.

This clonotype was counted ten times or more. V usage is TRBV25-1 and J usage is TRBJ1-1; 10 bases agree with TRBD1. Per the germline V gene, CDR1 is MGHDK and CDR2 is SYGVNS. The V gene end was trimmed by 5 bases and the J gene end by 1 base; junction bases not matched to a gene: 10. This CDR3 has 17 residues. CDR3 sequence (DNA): TGTGCCAGCAGTACTCGACCGGGACAGGGGACGAACACTGAAGCTTTCTTT. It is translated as CASSTRPGQGTNTEAFF.

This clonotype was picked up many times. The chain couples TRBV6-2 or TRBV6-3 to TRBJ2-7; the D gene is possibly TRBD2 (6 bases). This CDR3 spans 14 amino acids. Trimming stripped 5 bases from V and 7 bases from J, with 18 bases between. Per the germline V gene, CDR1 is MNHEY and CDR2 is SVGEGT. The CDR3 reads CASSRLEVVREQYF. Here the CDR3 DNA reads TGTGCCAGCAGTCGACTAGAGGTGGTGCGGGAGCAGTACTTC.

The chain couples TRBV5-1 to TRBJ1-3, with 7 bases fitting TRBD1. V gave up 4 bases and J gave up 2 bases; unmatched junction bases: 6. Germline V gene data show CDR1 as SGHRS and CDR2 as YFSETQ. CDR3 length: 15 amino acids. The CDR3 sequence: CASSLAQGAGNTIYF. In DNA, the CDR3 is TGCGCCAGCAGCCTTGCCCAGGGGGCTGGAAACACCATATATTTT.

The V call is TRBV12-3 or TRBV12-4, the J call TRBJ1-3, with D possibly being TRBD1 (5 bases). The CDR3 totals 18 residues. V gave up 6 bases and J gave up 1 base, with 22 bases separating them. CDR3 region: CASSESSSGNPSGNTIYF. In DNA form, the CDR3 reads TGTGCCAGCAGCGAATCATCGTCAGGGAATCCTTCTGGAAACACCATATATTTT.

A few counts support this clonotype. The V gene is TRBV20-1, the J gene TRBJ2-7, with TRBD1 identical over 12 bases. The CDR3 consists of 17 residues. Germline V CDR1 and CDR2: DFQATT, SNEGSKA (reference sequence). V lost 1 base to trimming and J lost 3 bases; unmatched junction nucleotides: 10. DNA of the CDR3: TGCAGTGCTAGAGTTGGAAGAGGGACAGGGGGCTTCTACGAGCAGTACTTC. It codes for CSARVGRGTGGFYEQYF.

CDR3 region: CASMPQSTHEQYF. Written as DNA, the CDR3 is TGTGCCAGCATGCCCCAATCCACCCACGAGCAGTACTTC. The genes are TRBV28 and TRBJ2-7; D remains unclear. The CDR3 spans 13 residues. The germline V and J ends were trimmed by 7 bases and 5 bases, with 15 bases remaining between them. Germline V gives CDR1 MDHEN, CDR2 SYDVKM.